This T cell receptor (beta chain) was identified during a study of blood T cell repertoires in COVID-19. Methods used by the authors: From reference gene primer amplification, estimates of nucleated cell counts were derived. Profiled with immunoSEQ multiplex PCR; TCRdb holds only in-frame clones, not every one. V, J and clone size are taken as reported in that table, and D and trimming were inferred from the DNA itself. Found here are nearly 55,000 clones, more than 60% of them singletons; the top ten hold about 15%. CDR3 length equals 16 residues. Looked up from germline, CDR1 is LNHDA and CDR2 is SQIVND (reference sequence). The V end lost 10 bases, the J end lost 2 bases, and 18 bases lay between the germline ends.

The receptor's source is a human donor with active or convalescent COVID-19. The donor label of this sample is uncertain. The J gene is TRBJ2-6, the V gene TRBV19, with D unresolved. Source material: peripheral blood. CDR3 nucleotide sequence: TGTGCCACCCATGCCGGGTCTTCCGCTGGGGCCAACGTCCTGACTTTC. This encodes CATHAGSSAGANVLTF.